What follows is one T cell receptor beta chain and its context. This sample is drawn from a study of blood T cell repertoires in COVID-19. The data were produced by immunoSEQ multiplex PCR, yet TCRdb's version contains in-frame clones alone and is incomplete. The sample carries about 170,000 clones, under 90% recorded once. This CDR3 has 13 residues. Germline loops: CDR1 SNHLY, CDR2 FYNNEI. The V gene lost 6 bases and the J gene lost 5 bases, with 13 bases spanning the gap. The sequenced material came from peripheral blood. The receptor was isolated from a woman over 75 with active or convalescent COVID-19. This chain links TRBV2 with TRBJ1-2, with D perhaps TRBD1 (6 bases). The CDR3 region is CASREIQGYGYTF. The CDR3 DNA reads TGTGCCAGCAGGGAAATACAGGGTTATGGCTACACCTTC.